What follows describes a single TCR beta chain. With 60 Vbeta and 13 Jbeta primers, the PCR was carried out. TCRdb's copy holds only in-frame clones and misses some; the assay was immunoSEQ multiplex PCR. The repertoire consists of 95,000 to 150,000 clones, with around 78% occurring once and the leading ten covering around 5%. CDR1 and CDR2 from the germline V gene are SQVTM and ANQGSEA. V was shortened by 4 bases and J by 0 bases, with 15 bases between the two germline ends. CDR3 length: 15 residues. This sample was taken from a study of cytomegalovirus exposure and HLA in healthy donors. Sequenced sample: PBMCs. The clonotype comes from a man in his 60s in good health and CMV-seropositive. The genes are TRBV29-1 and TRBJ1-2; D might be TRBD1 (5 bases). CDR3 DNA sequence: TGCAGCGTTGGACCCGACAGTCCTCCTAACTATGGCTACACCTTC. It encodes CSVGPDSPPNYGYTF.